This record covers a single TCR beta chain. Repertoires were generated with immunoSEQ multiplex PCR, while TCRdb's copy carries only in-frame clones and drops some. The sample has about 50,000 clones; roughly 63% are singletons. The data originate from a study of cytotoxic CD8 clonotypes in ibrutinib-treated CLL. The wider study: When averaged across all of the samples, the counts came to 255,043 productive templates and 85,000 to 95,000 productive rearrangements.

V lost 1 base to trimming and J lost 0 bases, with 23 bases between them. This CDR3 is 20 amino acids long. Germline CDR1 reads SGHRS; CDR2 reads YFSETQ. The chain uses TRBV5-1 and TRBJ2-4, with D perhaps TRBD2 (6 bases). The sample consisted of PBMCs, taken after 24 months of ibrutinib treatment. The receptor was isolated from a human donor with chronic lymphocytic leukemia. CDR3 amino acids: CASSLSLGGVSYSAKNIQYF. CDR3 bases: TGCGCCAGCAGCTTGAGTTTGGGCGGGGTTTCTTATTCAGCCAAAAACATTCAGTACTTC.